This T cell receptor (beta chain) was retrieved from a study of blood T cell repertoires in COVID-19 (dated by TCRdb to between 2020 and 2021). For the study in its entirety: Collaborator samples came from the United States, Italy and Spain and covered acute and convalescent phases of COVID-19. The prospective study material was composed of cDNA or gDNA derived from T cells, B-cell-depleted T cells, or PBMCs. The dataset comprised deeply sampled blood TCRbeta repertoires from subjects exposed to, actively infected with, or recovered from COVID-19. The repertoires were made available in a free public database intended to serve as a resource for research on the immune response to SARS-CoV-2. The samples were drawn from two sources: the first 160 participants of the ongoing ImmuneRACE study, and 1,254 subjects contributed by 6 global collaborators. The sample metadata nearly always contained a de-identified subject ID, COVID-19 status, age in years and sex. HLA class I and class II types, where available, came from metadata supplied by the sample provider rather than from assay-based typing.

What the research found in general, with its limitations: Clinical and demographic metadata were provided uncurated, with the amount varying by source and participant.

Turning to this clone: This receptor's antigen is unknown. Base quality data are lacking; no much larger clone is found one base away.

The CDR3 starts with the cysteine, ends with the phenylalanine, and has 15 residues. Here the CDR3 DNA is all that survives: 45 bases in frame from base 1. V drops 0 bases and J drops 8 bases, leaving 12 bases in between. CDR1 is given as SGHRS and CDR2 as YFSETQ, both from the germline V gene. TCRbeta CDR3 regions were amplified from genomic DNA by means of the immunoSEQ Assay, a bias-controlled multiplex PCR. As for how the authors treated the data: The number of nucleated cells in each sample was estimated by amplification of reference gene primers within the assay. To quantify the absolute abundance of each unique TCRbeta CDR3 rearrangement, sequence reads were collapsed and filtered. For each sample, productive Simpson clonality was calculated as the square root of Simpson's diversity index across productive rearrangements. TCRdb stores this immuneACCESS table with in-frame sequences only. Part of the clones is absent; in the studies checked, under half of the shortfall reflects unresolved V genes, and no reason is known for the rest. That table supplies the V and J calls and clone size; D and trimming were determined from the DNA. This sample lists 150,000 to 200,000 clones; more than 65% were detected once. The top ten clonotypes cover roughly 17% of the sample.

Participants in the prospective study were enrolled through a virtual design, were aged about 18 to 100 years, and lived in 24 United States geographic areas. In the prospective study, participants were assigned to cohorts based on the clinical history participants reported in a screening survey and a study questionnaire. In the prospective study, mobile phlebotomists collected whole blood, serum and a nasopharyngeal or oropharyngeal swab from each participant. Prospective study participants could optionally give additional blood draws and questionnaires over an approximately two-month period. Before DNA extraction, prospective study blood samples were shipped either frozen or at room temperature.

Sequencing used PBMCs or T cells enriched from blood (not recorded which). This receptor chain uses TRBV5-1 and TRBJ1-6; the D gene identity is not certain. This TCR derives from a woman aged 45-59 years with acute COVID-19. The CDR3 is CASSLGGSKDSPLHF. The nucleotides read TGCGCCAGCAGCTTGGGCGGCAGTAAAGATTCACCCCTCCACTTT.